This entry features one T cell receptor (beta chain) sequence. The entry originates in a study of blood T cell repertoires in COVID-19. In the authors' workflow: For nucleated cells, counts were estimated from reference gene primer amplification. Assay: immunoSEQ multiplex PCR; the TCRdb copy retains only in-frame clones and omits some. V and J calls and clone size are those listed in that table; D and trimming were worked out from the DNA. The sample includes about 330,000 clones, 70% to 90% of them seen just once. Germline CDR1 SGHVS, CDR2 FNYEAQ. CDR3 length: 18 residues. V was pared by 4 bases and J by 0 bases, with 11 bases of the junction left unmatched.

The V call is TRBV7-6, the J call TRBJ1-4; 7 nucleotides line up with TRBD1. What was sequenced was PBMCs or T cells enriched from blood (not recorded which). This clonotype was sampled from a woman aged 25 to 39 who had recovered from COVID-19. The CDR3 sequence: CASSSPQGQLATNEKLFF. CDR3 in DNA: TGTGCCAGCAGCTCGCCCCAGGGACAGCTTGCAACTAATGAAAAACTGTTTTTT.